This T cell receptor beta chain appears in the sequencing data of a study of breast tumors, draining lymph nodes, adjacent tissues. Study results and caveats: Tumors had less TCR diversity than lymph nodes, more than nontumor tissue. Compared with basal-like, luminal-like tumors shared significantly more repertoire with nontumor tissue. Findings are consistent with lymph node origin and intratumoral expansion of most tumor T cells.

TCRdb re-analysed the multiplex PCR reads in MiXCR, keeping a single row per CDR3 protein. The data show 100,000 to 150,000 distinct CDR3 sequences, with 20% to 25% seen just once and roughly 2.7% held by the top ten. Samples came from axillary lymph nodes draining the breast cancer. This clonotype was seen at least ten times. As yet, its antigen is unknown. Material: axillary lymph node tissue. The sequence came from a female donor with breast cancer. Some clones in this sample may be carry-over from other donors' samples.

Here the CDR3 DNA reads TGCAGTGCTGACTGGACTAGCGGTTATGAGACCCAGTACTTC. Translation gives CSADWTSGYETQYF. This chain links TRBV20-1 with TRBJ2-5; 10 bases fit TRBD2. There are 14 residues in the CDR3. Germline V lookup: CDR1 DFQATT, CDR2 SNEGSKA (reference sequence). The J segment lost 5 bases and the V segment lost 5 bases, leaving 8 bases of the junction unmatched.